These 5 T cell receptor beta chains share one sample of origin, sequenced in a study of T cells in Graves' hyperthyroidism and ophthalmopathy (dated by TCRdb to about 2019). Libraries came from multiplex PCR. Sequencing relied on an Illumina HiSeq 2000. The TCR beta CDR3 regions were amplified from the RNA transcripts. The first round of RT-PCR for the TCR CDR3 was performed with the HTBI primer set and the Qiagen OneStep RT-PCR kit. TCRdb ran its own pipeline on the public reads, namely fastp trimming at Q25 and MiXCR clone calling, and kept in-frame beta chains. When rows share a CDR3 protein, they turn into one entry using the most common DNA and genes. This sample comprises hundreds of thousands of distinct CDR3 sequences, approximately 18% of them detected only once. Of the sample, approximately 15% is held by the ten largest clones. Sequenced sample: blood. Receptors originate from a woman in her forties or fifties with Graves' hyperthyroidism that later progressed to Graves' ophthalmopathy.

This clonotype was seen ten or more times. The rearrangement uses TRBV7-9 and TRBJ2-7; unclear D gene. The CDR3 is 12 amino acids. Trimming pared 4 bases from V and 5 bases from J, leaving 9 bases between. The germline V gene has CDR1 SEHNR and CDR2 FQNEAQ (reference sequence). CDR3 DNA sequence: TGTGCCAGCAGCTCCGTCCTAGACGAGCAGTACTTC. This translates into CASSSVLDEQYF.

This clonotype has just a few counts. The V and J genes are TRBV11-1 and TRBJ1-1; no clear D. CDR1 SGHAT and CDR2 FQDESV come from the germline V gene (reference sequence). Trimming shortened V by 4 bases and J by 2 bases, and 8 bases separated the two germline ends. This CDR3 spans 13 amino acids. CDR3 in amino acids: CASSSRYNTEAFF. CDR3 DNA: TGTGCCAGCAGCTCCCGATACAACACTGAAGCTTTCTTT.

The V gene is TRBV7-6, the J gene TRBJ2-2; unclear D gene. The CDR3 loop spans 12 amino acids. The germline V and J ends were trimmed by 0 bases and 8 bases, with 4 bases remaining between them. Germline loops: CDR1 SGHVS, CDR2 FNYEAQ. In DNA form, the CDR3 reads TGTGCCAGCAGCTTAGCCAAGGGGGAGCTGTTTTTT. Translated, it gives CASSLAKGELFF.

This clonotype occurred a few times. This chain joins TRBV19 and TRBJ1-5; TRBD1 aligns across 8 bases. Germline CDR1 LNHDA, CDR2 SQIVND (reference sequence). CDR3 size: 15 residues. With 9 bases clipped from V and 6 bases from J, the junction kept 13 bases outside the gene matches. CDR3 in DNA: TGTGCCAGCCAGAGGGACAGGTTCGGGGGTCAGCCCCAGCATTTT. Its protein product is CASQRDRFGGQPQHF.

The chain carries TRBV30 and TRBJ1-1, with D perhaps matching TRBD1 (5 bases). Trimming stripped 2 bases from V and 1 base from J, with 11 bases between. The germline V gene has CDR1 GTSNPN and CDR2 SVGIG (reference sequence). The CDR3 length is 14 residues. CDR3 sequence (DNA): TGTGCCTGGAGTAAGGGGTTCAGGAACACTGAAGCTTTCTTT. Amino acid sequence: CAWSKGFRNTEAFF.